These 28 T cell receptor beta chains share one sample of origin, sequenced in a study of blood T cells in healthy people across ages. It was with a sample-barcoded 5' primer and a J-beta primer mix that a second PCR of roughly 6 to 12 cycles was run. MiXCR was run by TCRdb on the 5' RACE reads, yielding one entry per CDR3 protein. Here the sample spans roughly 1.4 million distinct CDR3 sequences, roughly 60% being singletons. Sequenced: blood. Receptor source: a man aged 18 to 30 in good health.

The chain links TRBV7-2 to TRBJ2-7; 8 bases agree with TRBD1. This CDR3 region has 14 residues. V shed 5 bases, J shed 3 bases, and the junction held 6 bases outside the gene matches. Germline loops: CDR1 SGHTA, CDR2 FQGNSA. The DNA for the CDR3 is TGTGCCAGCAGCCAGCCGGGACAGGTCTACGAGCAGTACTTC. This translates into CASSQPGQVYEQYF.

Comment on this clonotype: One junction end disagrees with the germline gene, perhaps due to a read error. The rearrangement uses TRBV6-6 and TRBJ1-2; D remains ambiguous. The CDR3 has 10 amino acids. The germline V gene encodes CDR1 MNHNY and CDR2 SVGAGI (reference sequence). CDR3 sequence (DNA): TGTGCCGGCAGACAAGATGGCTACACCTTC. This translates into CAGRQDGYTF.

This clonotype was seen only once. The chain uses TRBV5-1 and TRBJ2-3, with 8 bases lining up with TRBD2. Germline-derived CDR1 and CDR2 are SGHRS and YFSETQ. The CDR3 is 18 amino acids. V shed 1 base, J shed 1 base, and the junction held 11 bases outside the gene matches. CDR3 nucleotide sequence: TGCGCCAGCAGCTTGAACGGGAGGGCCAGAATCGGCACAGATACGCAGTATTTT. Its protein is CASSLNGRARIGTDTQYF.

The gene calls are TRBV3-1 and TRBJ2-1; no clear D gene. The length of the CDR3 is 16 residues. Germline loops: CDR1 LGHDT, CDR2 YNNKEL (reference sequence). V dropped 5 bases and J dropped 0 bases, with 14 bases sitting between them. This CDR3 is CASSALTERSYNEQFF. Here the CDR3 DNA reads TGTGCCAGCAGCGCTTTGACGGAACGCTCCTACAATGAGCAGTTCTTC.

The rearrangement joins TRBV7-8 to TRBJ1-5; perhaps TRBD1 as D (6 bases). The V gene's germline CDR1 is SGHVS and CDR2 FQNEAQ. V was clipped by 5 bases and J by 4 bases, with 18 bases between them. This CDR3 is built from 16 residues. The CDR3 sequence: CASSRGAGESNQPQHF. Written as DNA, the CDR3 is TGTGCCAGCAGCCGAGGCGCAGGGGAGAGTAATCAGCCCCAGCATTTT. The entire variable domain, with the rest obtained from reference TRBV7-8 and TRBJ1-5, is as follows: GAGVSQSPRYKVAKRGQDVALRCDPISGHVSLFWYQQALGQGPEFLTYFQNEAQLDKSGLPSDRFFAERPEGSVSTLKIQRTQQEDSAVYLCASSRGAGESNQPQHFGDGTRLSIL.

The chain has TRBV9 and TRBJ1-2, with D possibly matching TRBD1 (5 bases). CDR1 and CDR2 from the germline V gene are SGDLS and YYNGEE. This CDR3 is 14 amino acids long. The V gene lost 7 bases and the J gene lost 6 bases, with 19 bases spanning the gap. The CDR3 DNA is TGTGCCAGCGGGGACTTCCCCCTTGTCGATGGCTACACCTTC. Protein: CASGDFPLVDGYTF.

The rearrangement uses TRBV7-9 and TRBJ2-3, with 7 bases aligning to TRBD1. CDR3 length: 14 amino acids. CDR1 is SEHNR, CDR2 FQNEAQ, per germline (reference sequence). V lost 5 bases, J lost 4 bases, and 6 bases stayed unmatched. The CDR3 sequence is CASSENRGPDTQYF. The CDR3 DNA reads as TGTGCCAGCAGCGAAAACAGGGGTCCAGATACGCAGTATTTT.

The chain uses TRBV4-1 and TRBJ2-6; D is perhaps TRBD2 (5 bases). The CDR3 loop spans 16 amino acids. Trimming pared 0 bases from V and 2 bases from J, leaving 8 bases between. Germline V gene lookup returns CDR1 MGHRA and CDR2 YSYEKL. The CDR3: CASSQDTGTGANVLTF. CDR3 DNA: TGCGCCAGCAGCCAAGATACCGGGACTGGGGCCAACGTCCTGACTTTC.

This clonotype was seen only a few times. This chain joins TRBV13 and TRBJ2-5; the D gene is possibly TRBD1 (5 bases). The V gene's germline CDR1 is PRHDT and CDR2 FYEKMQ (reference sequence). V was shortened by 3 bases and J by 2 bases, with 10 bases between the two germline ends. This CDR3 has 14 residues. In DNA, the CDR3 is TGTGCCAGCAGCTTTAGACAGAAACAAGAGACCCAGTACTTC. Translated, it gives CASSFRQKQETQYF.

This clonotype showed up just a few times. J is TRBJ2-7 and V is TRBV2; D not resolved. Germline CDR1 SNHLY, CDR2 FYNNEI. V was clipped by 3 bases and J by 4 bases, with 13 bases between them. The CDR3 extends over 14 amino acids. The CDR3 sequence is CASSEAPLNYEQYF. The CDR3 nucleotides read TGTGCCAGCAGTGAGGCTCCACTGAATTACGAGCAGTACTTC.

The J gene is TRBJ2-2, the V gene TRBV6-5; TRBD1 matches 9 bases. The CDR3 length is 16 residues. V was pared by 0 bases and J by 3 bases, with 2 bases of the junction left unmatched. Germline assignment: CDR1 MNHEY and CDR2 SVGAGI. CDR3 DNA: TGTGCCAGCAGTTACTCCGGGACAGGGTACACCGGGGAGCTGTTTTTT. Translating it yields CASSYSGTGYTGELFF.

The rearrangement joins TRBV15 to TRBJ2-5, with 7 nucleotides matching TRBD2. The last part of the DNA fits TRBJ2-7 better; the J call may be wrong. CDR3 length equals 12 residues. From germline, CDR1 is LNHNV and CDR2 YYDKDF (reference sequence). In DNA, the CDR3 is TGTGCCACCGCTAGCGGAACATACGAGCAGTACTTC. Encoded protein: CATASGTYEQYF.

This chain uses TRBV12-3 or TRBV12-4 with TRBJ1-4; D is perhaps TRBD1 (5 bases). V was pared by 6 bases and J by 8 bases, with 7 bases between. CDR3 size: 11 residues. The CDR3 DNA reads as TGTGCCAGCAGCCGACAGGAAAAACTGTTTTTT. Protein sequence: CASSRQEKLFF.

J is TRBJ1-6 and V is TRBV12-3 or TRBV12-4; 7 bases map to TRBD1. V lost 8 bases and J lost 7; bases outside the gene matches: 11. The CDR3 has 15 amino acids. Here the CDR3 reads CASLQGFRDNSPLHF. In DNA, the CDR3 is TGTGCCAGCCTACAGGGGTTTCGGGACAATTCACCCCTCCACTTT.

In its sample, this clonotype was seen a few times. This sequence joins TRBV11-2 and TRBJ2-5; D is unclear. Trimming cost V 0 bases and J 5 bases, with 7 bases left between them. Germline V gene lookup returns CDR1 SGHAT and CDR2 FQNNGV. The CDR3 loop spans 13 amino acids. CDR3 residues: CASSLDPPETQYF. The CDR3 bases are TGTGCCAGCAGCTTAGATCCCCCGGAGACCCAGTACTTC.

The rearrangement links TRBV29-1 to TRBJ2-7, with D perhaps matching TRBD1 or TRBD2 (7 bases each). Trimming cost V 5 bases and J 6 bases, with 17 bases left between them. Looked up from germline, CDR1 is SQVTM and CDR2 is ANQGSEA. This CDR3 region has 13 residues. The CDR3 is CSVWEGQTIEQYF. CDR3 bases: TGCAGCGTTTGGGAGGGACAGACGATCGAGCAGTACTTC.

The chain recombines TRBV7-6 with TRBJ1-4; 9 nucleotides line up with TRBD1. J gave up 9 bases and V 5 bases, and 10 bases lay outside the gene matches. Germline loops: CDR1 SGHVS, CDR2 FNYEAQ. This CDR3 is 15 amino acids long. The CDR3 is CASSPGDRVGKKLFF. The CDR3 bases are TGTGCCAGCAGCCCGGGGGACAGGGTGGGAAAAAAACTGTTTTTT.

This rearrangement joins TRBV12-3 or TRBV12-4 to TRBJ2-1; D is ambiguous. This CDR3 comprises 15 residues. Trimming stripped 2 bases from V and 6 bases from J, with 14 bases between. The CDR3 DNA is TGTGCCAGCAGTTTATCATCGACTCGGGTCAATGAGCAGTTCTTC. This translates into CASSLSSTRVNEQFF.

The J gene is TRBJ1-4, the V gene TRBV14; TRBD1 is a possible D gene (6 bases). V was pared by 5 bases and J by 7 bases, with 17 bases between. Germline CDR1 is SGHDN and CDR2 is FVKESK. CDR3 size: 15 residues. The CDR3 DNA reads as TGTGCCAGCAGCGCCCGAGGGGGGCTAGGTGAAAAACTGTTTTTT. Translating it yields CASSARGGLGEKLFF.

The gene calls are TRBV2 and TRBJ2-5; 11 bases match TRBD2. The CDR3 runs 19 residues. Trimming took 4 bases from V and 4 from J; bases not matched to a gene: 17. Germline V gives CDR1 SNHLY, CDR2 FYNNEI. The CDR3 DNA sequence: TGTGCCAGCAGTGGTTCCACCGAACCTAATAGCGGGAGGGGAGAGACCCAGTACTTC. This codes for CASSGSTEPNSGRGETQYF.

The V call is TRBV20-1, the J call TRBJ2-3; the D gene is possibly TRBD1 (6 bases). CDR1 is DFQATT, CDR2 SNEGSKA, per germline (reference sequence). V was trimmed by 4 bases and J by 2 bases, leaving 13 bases between them. This CDR3 is 14 amino acids long. Here the CDR3 reads CSATGHRVTDTQYF. The CDR3, as DNA: TGCAGTGCTACGGGACACCGAGTCACAGATACGCAGTATTTT.

The gene calls are TRBV10-3 and TRBJ2-7; 9 bases are shared with TRBD1. J was trimmed by 9 bases and V by 7 bases; bases with no gene match: 13. The CDR3 spans 14 residues. Germline values: CDR1 ENHRY, CDR2 SYGVKD. This CDR3 is CAIKIRDRASGQYF. DNA for the CDR3: TGTGCCATCAAGATCCGGGACAGGGCTTCTGGGCAGTACTTC.

This clonotype was seen once. The J gene is TRBJ2-7, the V gene TRBV27; D is unclear. CDR1 and CDR2 (germline): MNHEY, SMNVEV (reference sequence). The CDR3 spans 13 residues. V was pared by 6 bases and J by 0 bases, with 9 bases between. The CDR3 reads CASRLHSSYEQYF. The DNA for the CDR3 is TGTGCCAGCAGACTTCACTCCTCCTACGAGCAGTACTTC.

This chain uses TRBV12-3 or TRBV12-4 with TRBJ1-4; tentative D call: TRBD1 (6 bases). The V end lost 6 bases, the J end lost 4 bases, and 9 bases lay between the germline ends. CDR3 size: 13 residues. CDR3 amino acids: CASSRGHNEKLFF. The CDR3 region has the DNA TGTGCCAGCAGCCGGGGACATAATGAAAAACTGTTTTTT.

This clonotype was seen a handful of times. This sequence joins TRBV5-5 and TRBJ2-4; a weak D match, TRBD2 (5 bases). CDR3 length: 19 residues. CDR1 is SGHKS, CDR2 YYEKEE, per germline (reference sequence). V was trimmed by 0 bases and J by 5 bases, leaving 24 bases between them. In DNA form, the CDR3 reads TGTGCCAGCAGCTTGGCGGCGTTTAGTCTAGGGAGAACCCAAAACATTCAGTACTTC. Its translation: CASSLAAFSLGRTQNIQYF. Looking up the rest from reference TRBV5-5 and TRBJ2-4 gives the full variable domain: DAGVTQSPTHLIKTRGQQVTLRCSPISGHKSVSWYQQVLGQGPQFIFQYYEKEERGRGNFPDRFSARQFPNYSSELNVNALLLGDSALYLCASSLAAFSLGRTQNIQYFGAGTRLSVL.

The J gene is TRBJ1-1, the V gene TRBV20-1; possible D gene TRBD1, 5 bases. The CDR3 covers 15 residues. CDR1 DFQATT and CDR2 SNEGSKA come from the germline V gene (reference sequence). The V gene lost 3 bases and the J gene lost 4 bases, with 18 bases spanning the gap. CDR3 loop: CSASFTGTAATEAFF. For the CDR3, the DNA is TGCAGTGCTAGTTTTACCGGGACGGCGGCCACTGAAGCTTTCTTT.

The DNA of the CDR3 is TGTGCCAGCAGCCCTGTAACCGGGACAGCGAACACTGAAGCTTTCTTT. Protein: CASSPVTGTANTEAFF. The V call is TRBV11-2, the J call TRBJ1-1; TRBD1 aligns across 7 bases. The J segment lost 1 base and the V segment lost 5 bases, leaving 10 bases of the junction unmatched. CDR1 is SGHAT, CDR2 FQNNGV, per germline. The CDR3 loop spans 16 amino acids.

The CDR3 region is CASSYRTGAKFF. The CDR3 coding sequence is TGTGCCAGCAGTTACAGGACAGGGGCAAAGTTCTTC. The rearrangement joins TRBV6-2 or TRBV6-3 to TRBJ2-1; 9 nucleotides match TRBD1. CDR3 length equals 12 residues. V was pared by 2 bases and J by 14 bases, with 4 bases of the junction left unmatched. CDR1 is MNHEY and CDR2 is SVGEGT in the germline V gene.